A single sample gave rise to the 21 T cell receptor beta chains below, sequenced in a study of blood T cell repertoires in COVID-19. Sequencing used immunoSEQ multiplex PCR; TCRdb keeps in-frame clones, though not all of them. Of some 190,000 clones listed, 80% to 90% are singletons. Sequencing was performed on peripheral blood. Receptors were obtained from a human donor with active or convalescent COVID-19. The donor label of this sample is uncertain.

The chain joins TRBV7-2 to TRBJ1-5; maybe TRBD1 (6 bases). The CDR3 is 16 residues long. Trimming took off 2 bases at V and 1 base at J, with 12 bases between the two ends. Germline V gene sequence: CDR1 SGHTA, CDR2 FQGNSA. CDR3: CASSLRGAYSNQPQHF. The CDR3 region has the DNA TGTGCCAGCAGCTTACGGGGGGCTTACAGCAATCAGCCCCAGCATTTT.

The rearrangement uses TRBV18 and TRBJ2-7, with 9 nucleotides matching TRBD2. Trimming removed 1 base from V and 7 bases from J; junction bases left unmatched: 11. Germline CDR1 KGHSH, CDR2 LQKENI. The length of the CDR3 is 16 residues. The CDR3 protein is CASSPRVGISGGEQYF. The CDR3 nucleotides are TGTGCCAGCTCACCACGGGTGGGGATTAGCGGGGGAGAGCAGTACTTC.

The V and J genes are TRBV29-1 and TRBJ1-2, with 9 bases that match TRBD1. The CDR3 loop spans 11 amino acids. Germline V gene lookup returns CDR1 SQVTM and CDR2 ANQGSEA. After removal of 6 bases from V and 6 bases from J, the junction contained 2 bases not matched to a gene. The CDR3 region has the DNA TGCAGCGTCTGGACAGGGGATGGCTACACCTTC. As protein: CSVWTGDGYTF. Based on the CDR3 plus reference TRBV29-1 and TRBJ1-2, the full variable domain is SAVISQKPSRDICQRGTSLTIQCQVDSQVTMMFWYRQQPGQSLTLIATANQGSEATYESGFVIDKFPISRPNLTFSTLTVSNMSPEDSSIYLCSVWTGDGYTFGSGTRLTVV.

The chain has TRBV5-1 and TRBJ2-5; D remains ambiguous. The germline V gene has CDR1 SGHRS and CDR2 YFSETQ. V dropped 3 bases and J dropped 5 bases, with 8 bases sitting between them. CDR3 length: 12 amino acids. The CDR3 sequence is CASSSSGETQYF. The CDR3 nucleotides read TGCGCCAGCAGCTCCTCGGGTGAGACCCAGTACTTC. Looking up the rest from reference TRBV5-1 and TRBJ2-5 gives the full variable domain: KAGVTQTPRYLIKTRGQQVTLSCSPISGHRSVSWYQQTPGQGLQFLFEYFSETQRNKGNFPGRFSGRQFSNSRSEMNVSTLELGDSALYLCASSSSGETQYFGPGTRLLVL.

This rearrangement joins TRBV25-1 to TRBJ2-5; possible D gene TRBD2, 6 bases. Germline V gene lookup returns CDR1 MGHDK and CDR2 SYGVNS. This CDR3 has 15 amino acids. Between the trimmed V and J ends, which lost 6 bases and 4 bases, there was a span of 18 bases. The CDR3 sequence is CASSVPGLEGETQYF. CDR3 sequence (DNA): TGTGCCAGCAGCGTACCGGGACTCGAGGGAGAGACCCAGTACTTC.

The gene calls are TRBV9 and TRBJ1-2, with D unclear. V lost 0 bases to trimming and J lost 0 bases, with 9 bases between them. This CDR3 contains 15 residues. CDR1 and CDR2 (germline): SGDLS, YYNGEE. CDR3 amino acids: CASSVDGSANYGYTF. CDR3 DNA: TGTGCCAGCAGCGTAGATGGCAGCGCTAACTATGGCTACACCTTC. Supplemented by reference TRBV9 and TRBJ1-2, the full variable domain reads DSGVTQTPKHLITATGQRVTLRCSPRSGDLSVYWYQQSLDQGLQFLIQYYNGEERAKGNILERFSAQQFPDLHSELNLSSLELGDSALYFCASSVDGSANYGYTFGSGTRLTVV.

The chain carries TRBV7-9 and TRBJ2-3; D gene ambiguous. The CDR3 runs 16 residues. V was cut by 2 bases and J by 2 bases, with 14 bases left in between. Germline loops: CDR1 SEHNR, CDR2 FQNEAQ (reference sequence). CDR3 coding DNA: TGTGCCAGCAGCTTATTTGGCTCCACCTCCACAGATACGCAGTATTTT. This encodes CASSLFGSTSTDTQYF. The whole variable domain, filled in from reference TRBV7-9 and TRBJ2-3, reads DTGVSQNPRHKITKRGQNVTFRCDPISEHNRLYWYRQTLGQGPEFLTYFQNEAQLEKSRLLSDRFSAERPKGSFSTLEIQRTEQGDSAMYLCASSLFGSTSTDTQYFGPGTRLTVL.

The V gene is TRBV6-6, the J gene TRBJ2-5, with TRBD2 matching 8 bases. The CDR3 sequence is 15 residues long. The germline gives CDR1 MNHNY, CDR2 SVGAGI (reference sequence). With V trimmed by 6 bases and J by 8 bases, 14 bases remained unmatched. This CDR3 is CASRLSAGAPETQYF. DNA for the CDR3: TGTGCCAGCAGACTATCAGCGGGGGCGCCCGAAACCCAGTACTTC.

The chain couples TRBV16 to TRBJ2-5; 11 bases line up with TRBD2. J lost 3 bases, V lost 1 base, and 10 bases had no gene match. CDR1 and CDR2 (germline): KGHSY, FQNENV. This CDR3 spans 18 amino acids. In nucleotides, the CDR3 is TGTGCCAGCAGCCAATGTATTGGTAGCGGGAGGGGGAAAGAGACCCAGTACTTC. This encodes CASSQCIGSGRGKETQYF.

The chain uses TRBV5-1 and TRBJ1-3; D is unclear. Trimming removed 7 bases at V and 9 bases at J, with 23 bases between. Germline lookup yields CDR1 SGHRS and CDR2 YFSETQ. This CDR3 is 15 amino acids long. The CDR3: CASGPNQAAAGTIYF. The CDR3, as DNA: TGCGCCAGCGGGCCTAATCAGGCAGCCGCCGGCACCATATATTTT.

DNA of the CDR3: TGTGCCAGCAGTCTTGCTGGGCGCACAGATACGCAGTATTTT. Its protein is CASSLAGRTDTQYF. The rearrangement joins TRBV7-6 to TRBJ2-3; D not resolved. Germline assignment: CDR1 SGHVS and CDR2 FNYEAQ. V lost 6 bases and J 1 base, leaving 11 bases between the germline ends. The CDR3 is 14 amino acids.

This chain connects TRBV18 to TRBJ1-2; weak D call: TRBD1 (6 bases). Germline assignment: CDR1 KGHSH and CDR2 LQKENI. V was pared by 5 bases and J by 7 bases, with 20 bases between. This CDR3 is 15 amino acids long. CDR3 residues: CASSNLRTELGGYTF. DNA for the CDR3: TGTGCCAGCTCAAACCTCCGGACAGAGTTAGGTGGCTACACCTTC.

The rearrangement links TRBV5-4 to TRBJ2-2; D call uncertain. Germline CDR1 SGHNT, CDR2 YYREEE (reference sequence). V was trimmed by 7 bases and J by 0 bases, leaving 16 bases between them. CDR3 length equals 16 residues. The CDR3 DNA follows: TGTGCCAGCGGCCTCCGTAGCCCCTCGAACACCGGGGAGCTGTTTTTT. Amino acid sequence: CASGLRSPSNTGELFF.

As regards this clone: At the DNA level, this CDR3 is encoded by other sequences in the same sample as well. The chain employs TRBV12-3 or TRBV12-4 and TRBJ1-2, with D possibly being TRBD1 (5 bases). The CDR3 runs to 13 residues. Trimming left V 3 bases short and J 2 bases short, with 7 bases between. CDR3 nucleotides: TGTGCCAGCAGTTTTCGGGGGAACTATGGCTACACCTTC. The encoded protein is CASSFRGNYGYTF.

The rearrangement uses TRBV19 and TRBJ2-7; TRBD2 agrees at 12 bases. J was trimmed by 4 bases and V by 6 bases; bases with no gene match: 7. Germline V gives CDR1 LNHDA, CDR2 SQIVND (reference sequence). The CDR3 has 15 amino acids. The CDR3 DNA reads as TGTGCCAGTAGGGAACGACTAGCGGGAGCTTACGAGCAGTACTTC. Translated: CASRERLAGAYEQYF.

This chain connects TRBV11-2 to TRBJ2-3, with a possible D match to TRBD2 (7 bases). The CDR3 contains 13 residues. CDR1 and CDR2 (germline): SGHAT, FQNNGV. The V end lost 7 bases, the J end lost 6 bases, and 14 bases lay between the germline ends. The CDR3, as DNA: TGTGCCAGCATCGGAGGGAGGGGGGATACGCAGTATTTT. Translated: CASIGGRGDTQYF. Looking up the rest from reference TRBV11-2 and TRBJ2-3 gives the full variable domain: EAGVAQSPRYKIIEKRQSVAFWCNPISGHATLYWYQQILGQGPKLLIQFQNNGVVDDSQLPKDRFSAERLKGVDSTLKIQPAKLEDSAVYLCASIGGRGDTQYFGPGTRLTVL.

V is TRBV5-1 and J is TRBJ2-5; 8 bases are a match to TRBD2. From germline, CDR1 is SGHRS and CDR2 YFSETQ. CDR3 length equals 14 residues. Trimming removed 3 bases from V and 2 bases from J; junction bases left unmatched: 3. CDR3 DNA sequence: TGCGCCAGCAGCTCTGGGACTAGTCAAGAGACCCAGTACTTC. Encoded protein: CASSSGTSQETQYF.

In this sample, this clone turned up a few times. The chain joins TRBV6-2 or TRBV6-3 to TRBJ2-1; 7 bases match TRBD1. J lost 8 bases, V lost 5 bases, and 6 bases had no gene match. Germline V gene lookup returns CDR1 MNHEY and CDR2 SVGEGT. The CDR3 contains 13 residues. The CDR3 nucleotides read TGTGCCAGCAGTACGGACAGGCGGGATGAGCAGTTCTTC. It encodes CASSTDRRDEQFF.

V gene TRBV19 combines with J gene TRBJ1-5, with D maybe TRBD1 (6 bases). The CDR3 runs to 13 residues. Trimming cost V 4 bases and J 6 bases, with 10 bases left between them. The V gene's germline CDR1 is LNHDA and CDR2 SQIVND (reference sequence). The CDR3, as DNA: TGTGCCAGTAGTACACAGGGAACTCAGCCCCAGCATTTT. Protein product: CASSTQGTQPQHF.

The gene calls are TRBV18 and TRBJ2-7, with D tentatively TRBD1 (6 bases). The germline V and J ends were trimmed by 0 bases and 3 bases, with 9 bases remaining between them. Germline V lookup: CDR1 KGHSH, CDR2 LQKENI. The CDR3 extends over 14 amino acids. The CDR3 sequence is CASSPPGTIYEQYF. DNA of the CDR3: TGTGCCAGCTCACCACCCGGGACAATCTACGAGCAGTACTTC.

The rearrangement links TRBV29-1 to TRBJ2-3, with 11 bases matching TRBD1. Germline-derived CDR1 and CDR2 are SQVTM and ANQGSEA. There are 13 residues in the CDR3. V trimming: 7 bases; J trimming: 5 bases; junction bases outside the gene matches: 5. The CDR3 sequence: CSADRGLVDTQYF. The CDR3 coding sequence is TGCAGCGCGGACAGGGGGCTGGTAGATACGCAGTATTTT.